This T cell receptor (beta chain) was sequenced during a study of T cell changes during pregnancy in multiple sclerosis. This CDR3 comprises 15 residues. The junction had 6 bases not matched to a gene; V was cut back by 4 bases and J by 7 bases. Germline CDR1 is SGDLS and CDR2 is YYNGEE. TCRdb's copy holds only in-frame clones and misses some; the assay was immunoSEQ multiplex PCR. Of roughly 110,000 clones in the sample, under 95% were seen once. The material was peripheral blood, obtained after pregnancy. The V and J genes are TRBV9 and TRBJ2-2, with TRBD2 matching 11 bases. This receptor was taken from a female donor with multiple sclerosis, enrolled in a pregnancy study. CDR3 amino acids: CASSISGRGNGELFF. The CDR3 DNA reads as TGTGCCAGCAGCATTAGCGGGAGGGGGAACGGGGAGCTGTTTTTT.